This T cell receptor beta chain appears in the sequencing data of a study of blood T cell repertoires in COVID-19 (dated by TCRdb to the early 2020s). For the study in its entirety: Collaborator samples came from the United States, Italy and Spain and covered acute and convalescent phases of COVID-19. Nearly every sample came with metadata listing a de-identified subject ID, COVID-19 status, age in years and sex. The repertoires were released in a freely available public database meant as a resource for research on the immune response to SARS-CoV-2. Subjects who had been exposed to COVID-19, were actively infected with it, or had recovered from it provided the deeply sampled blood TCRbeta repertoires that made up the dataset. Where available, HLA class I and class II types were obtained from metadata supplied by the sample provider rather than from assay-based typing. The samples were drawn from two sources: the first 160 participants of the ongoing ImmuneRACE study, and 1,000 to 1,500 subjects contributed by 6 global collaborators. The material from the prospective study consisted of cDNA or gDNA derived from T cells, B-cell-depleted T cells, or PBMCs.

The investigation overall reported the following: The quantity of clinical and demographic metadata differed by source and by participant and was supplied without curation.

Each collaborating institution followed its own protocols to collect whole blood in K2EDTA tubes. Collaborator samples were shipped for TCRbeta analysis as frozen whole blood, isolated PBMCs, or DNA extracted from either sample type. This clone was seen just once. What antigen it recognizes has not been identified. There are no base qualities to consult, and no much larger clone falls within one base. V and J are trimmed by 4 bases and 5 bases, and the gene matches miss 13 bases of the junction. The CDR1 and CDR2 encoded by the germline V gene are KGHSH and LQKENI. The CDR3 numbers 17 residues from cysteine through phenylalanine. The CDR3 DNA has 51 bases and is translated from base 1. TCRbeta CDR3 regions were amplified from genomic DNA by means of the immunoSEQ Assay, a bias-controlled multiplex PCR. Concerning the study's data processing: Nucleated cell counts per sample were estimated from amplification of reference gene primers within the assay. To quantify the absolute abundance of each unique TCRbeta CDR3 rearrangement, sequence reads were collapsed and filtered. For each sample, productive Simpson clonality was calculated as the square root of Simpson's diversity index over productive rearrangements. TCRdb limited this immuneACCESS table to in-frame rearrangements with V and J called. A share of clones is missing; checked studies link under half to unresolved V genes, and the rest is unexplained. That table gives V, J and clone size, and the DNA gave D and trimming. This sample holds some 130,000 clones; about 80% were observed only once. The ten largest clones capture approximately 8.7% of the sample.

Rearrangement joined TRBV18 to TRBJ2-5; the junction holds 10 bases that match TRBD1. Sequenced: peripheral blood. The TCR sequence derives from a man in his forties with active or convalescent COVID-19. CDR3 reads: CASSRKTSTGGWETQYF. The bases read TGTGCCAGCTCACGTAAAACCTCGACAGGGGGCTGGGAGACCCAGTACTTC.